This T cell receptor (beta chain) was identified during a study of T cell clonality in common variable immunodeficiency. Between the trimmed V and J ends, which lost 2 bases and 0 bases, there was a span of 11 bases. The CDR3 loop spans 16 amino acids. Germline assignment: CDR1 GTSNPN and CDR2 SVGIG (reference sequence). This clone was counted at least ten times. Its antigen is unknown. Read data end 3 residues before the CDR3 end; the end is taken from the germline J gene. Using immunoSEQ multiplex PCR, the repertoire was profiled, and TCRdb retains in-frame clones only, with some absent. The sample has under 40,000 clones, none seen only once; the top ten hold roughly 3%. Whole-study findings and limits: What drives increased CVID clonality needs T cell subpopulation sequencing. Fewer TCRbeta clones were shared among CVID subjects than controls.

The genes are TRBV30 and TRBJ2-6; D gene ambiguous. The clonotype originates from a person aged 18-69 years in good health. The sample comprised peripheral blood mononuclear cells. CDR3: CAWSLAGNSGANVLTF. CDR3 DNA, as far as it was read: TGTGCCTGGAGTTTGGCAGGCAACTCTGGGGCCAACGTC.